This T cell receptor beta chain was identified in a study of cytomegalovirus exposure and HLA in healthy donors (dated by TCRdb to the late 2010s). Looking at the study overall: An earlier analysis of more than 550 of the donors reported under 300 Gb of sequence data and around 120 million unique TCR beta sequences obtained from about 180 million T cells. About 310 gigabases of sequencing data and approximately 85 million unique TCR sequences were included in an early release covering several hundred HLA-typed donors. Of the 398 genotyped donors, approximately 80% fell in the genetic ancestry cluster associated with self-reported Caucasian donors. The study was designed to test whether signatures of past pathogen exposure could be identified by cataloging public T cell receptors. Using immunosequencing, the study profiled T cell repertoires from approximately 700 subjects and related those repertoires to cytomegalovirus serostatus. A separate validation cohort of more than 100 different subjects was used in addition to the approximately 670-subject first cohort. To predict cytomegalovirus infection status, the study brought together high-throughput TCR immunosequencing, statistical association of individual TCRs with disease status, and machine learning. In a later analysis, previously published TCR beta repertoires from roughly 710 donors were re-analyzed and high-resolution HLA genotyping was added so that TCR occurrence patterns could be studied. Rather than drawing on any new phenotypic data, the later analysis identified candidate immune exposures from TCR beta sequences and the way those sequences occurred across donors. To decide whether each TCR beta V gene segment behaved as functional or pseudogenic, an earlier analysis of approximately 590 of the donors relied on high-throughput TCR beta sequencing. Alongside the repertoire data, information on donor age, sex, ethnicity and CMV serostatus was compiled. Genome-wide SNP genotypes for about 65% of the roughly 670 donors were used in a later genetic analysis, which treated that subset as a discovery cohort. All discovery cohort repertoires had been generated using a single sequencing platform. HLA typing included class I and class II loci at four-digit resolution. Typing coverage varied by locus: roughly 629-640 donors for A, B, C, DRB1 and DQB1; approximately 520 for DQA1; about 600 for DPA1; approximately 490 for DPB1. Four to six DR-DQ haplotypes were handled as single units for association and clustering, since linkage in the cohort was strong. Among approximately 370 genotyped donors of the cohort, an average of around 250,000 unique TCR beta nucleotide sequences was sequenced per donor, of which about 19% were non-productive. Study-wide conclusions, independent of this receptor: At a false discovery rate of 0.05, a later analysis linked 15,000 to 20,000 TCR beta sequences to specific HLA alleles. A later genetic analysis associated a missense DCLRE1C variant with V-gene and J-gene trimming of TCR beta chains, and an independent cohort replicated the association. Strong co-occurrence of HLA alleles, especially DR and DQ, made assigning TCR associations to individual alleles difficult. This cohort had only TCR beta chains sequenced, and the lack of alpha or paired-chain data limited which features could be detected. In an earlier analysis of some 550 of the donors, most TCR beta V segments were observed in productive rearrangements about 87% or about 30% of the time, broadly matching IMGT annotations. The classifier was reported to diagnose cytomegalovirus status with high specificity and sensitivity in both the original cohort and the validation cohort. CMV serostatus was the only immune exposure information available for the cohort. Because some donors lacked HLA typing at each locus, the association tests relied only on the typed subset. In a later analysis, HLA-associated TCR beta chains showed more clonal expansion and lower generation probabilities than non-associated chains that were equally common. A cluster of highly shared sequence variants was judged likely to represent a technical artifact of the sequencing pipeline. Presence/absence analyses assumed roughly uniform sequencing depth across donors, an assumption that may not hold. The 87-base-pair reads could not distinguish some IMGT-functional V segments, including TRBV6-2 and TRBV6-3, so those segments were excluded. The authors suggested that the approach could potentially be generalized to other disease states and immunological phenotypes. Most TCR sequences were observed very rarely across donors, whereas some public TCRs were present in many individuals. A further reported finding was that TCR beta sequences accurately predicted the HLA-A and HLA-B alleles for most subjects in the first cohort. Correlated functional status among segregating V segments might reflect linkage disequilibrium, but an unknown experimental factor could not be ruled out. In a later genetic analysis, fewer N-insertions in productive TCRs were reported among donors in an Asian-associated ancestry cluster than the approximately 670-donor mean. According to a later analysis, TCR association rates differed among HLA loci, with DRB1 alleles showing the most associated TCRs and HLA-C alleles showing the fewest. According to a later analysis, parvovirus B19, influenza, CMV and Epstein-Barr virus appeared linked to several top co-occurrence clusters. In vitro tests confirmed that three of the cytomegalovirus-associated TCR beta chains recognize cytomegalovirus antigens. A later analysis found that most CMV-associated TCR beta chains appeared HLA-restricted, with HLA associations seemingly driven largely by CMV exposure. The study listed approximately 160 TCR beta chains as associated with cytomegalovirus. Because counts were too low, roughly 16 rarely observed V segments, including chromosome 9 orphons, were excluded from the earlier analysis of 587 of the donors.

Cut back by 2 bases and 6 bases, the V and J ends lie 19 bases apart. The germline V gene (reference sequence) provides CDR1 GTSNPN and CDR2 SVGIG. The CDR3 runs 15 amino acids, cysteine and phenylalanine included. Only the CDR3 part of the read is kept: 45 bases, read in frame from the first base. The library was made by the immunoSEQ multiplex PCR assay. For the multiplex PCR, a mixture combining 60 forward primers for TCR Vbeta segments and 13 reverse primers for TCR Jbeta segments was used. A multiplex PCR assay on genomic DNA amplified the CDR3 region of rearranged TCR beta genes. The Illumina HiSeq System was used to sequence the amplified TCR beta libraries as 87-base-pair reads. Per the original workflow: A later analysis counted 75 million to 100 million unique TCR beta chains across the 600 to 850 repertoires, and 10 million to 11 million of these chains were shared by at least two donors. To remove PCR and sequencing errors, raw reads were error-corrected and collapsed into unique sequences using a nearest-neighbor algorithm that merged closely related sequences. Alignment of CDR3 sequences to IMGT reference sequences was used to assign V, D and J gene segments. Each retained sequence needed at least a six-nucleotide match to both a V gene segment and a J gene segment. A rearrangement was called productive if the CDR3 had no stop codons and remained in frame with V and J, and every other rearrangement was called non-productive. CDR3 was defined by IMGT convention, running from the second conserved V-encoded cysteine to the conserved J-encoded phenylalanine. The earlier analysis of more than 450 of the donors excluded sequences that lacked an unambiguous match to a single V gene segment. An earlier analysis of approximately 590 of the donors called V segments functional above 56.7% productive rearrangements and segregating when the between-donor standard deviation exceeded 5%. A statistical classification framework was built to diagnose cytomegalovirus status from the catalog of TCR beta chain sequences. A later analysis assigned V and J genes by comparing TCR nucleotide sequences with IMGT/GENE-DB human TR gene sequences. In a later analysis, CDR3 sequences and most-parsimonious VDJ recombination scenarios were assigned using the TCRdist pipeline. In a later analysis, each TCR beta chain was defined by its CDR3 amino acid sequence together with its V-gene family, and reads lacking a unique V-gene family were excluded. As a way to deal with suspected cross-contamination and a sequencing artifact, a later analysis dropped 592 nucleotide sequences that were highly shared and had low generation probability. For each public chain, a later analysis derived a clonal expansion index from normalized ranks of inferred template counts within each repertoire. In a later analysis, generation probabilities were computed with a VDJ recombination model fitted to out-of-frame rearrangements, and the resulting probabilities were checked against IGoR. In a later analysis, TCR-TCR, TCR-HLA and TCR-CMV co-occurrence was scored with hypergeometric tests, and a repertoire-size bias correction was applied to TCR pairs. A later analysis estimated false discovery rates by permuting HLA or CMV assignments 20 times. A later analysis grouped co-occurring TCRs with DBSCAN, adding TCRdist sequence similarity when clustering within HLA-allele-positive subsets. Repertoires with fewer than 30,000 or more than 120,000 public chains, plus five repertoires with anomalous nucleotide sharing, were excluded from co-occurrence clustering. TCRdb limited this immuneACCESS table to in-frame rearrangements with V and J called. A share of clones is missing; checked studies link under half to unresolved V genes, and the rest is unexplained. That table gives V, J and clone size, and the DNA gave D and trimming. The sample data list some 190,000 clones, and around nine tenths of these were observed just once. Of the sample, 1.5% to 2% is held by the ten largest clones.

This clone was seen a handful of times. Its cognate antigen has yet to be identified. Base-call qualities are not available, and no considerably larger clone is one nucleotide away. The cohort comprised around 690 healthy bone marrow donors. All cohort members were sampled while nominally healthy, although unrecorded immune exposures were likely present. The donor was CMV seronegative and was included in the group of a few hundred seronegative cohort members. Every donor gave a peripheral blood sample, and the peripheral blood mononuclear cells from that sample were used for TCR beta sequencing. Genomic DNA was extracted from the blood cell samples with the Qiagen DNeasy Blood Extraction Kit.

The sequence links TRBV30 to TRBJ2-5; a weak D assignment points to TRBD1 (6 bases agree). The sequencing input was PBMCs. The origin of this receptor is a woman younger than 30 in good health and CMV-seronegative. The nucleotide sequence is TGTGCCTGGAGTTACACAGGGTCCACCCGGCAGACCCAGTACTTC. Translated, it reads CAWSYTGSTRQTQYF.